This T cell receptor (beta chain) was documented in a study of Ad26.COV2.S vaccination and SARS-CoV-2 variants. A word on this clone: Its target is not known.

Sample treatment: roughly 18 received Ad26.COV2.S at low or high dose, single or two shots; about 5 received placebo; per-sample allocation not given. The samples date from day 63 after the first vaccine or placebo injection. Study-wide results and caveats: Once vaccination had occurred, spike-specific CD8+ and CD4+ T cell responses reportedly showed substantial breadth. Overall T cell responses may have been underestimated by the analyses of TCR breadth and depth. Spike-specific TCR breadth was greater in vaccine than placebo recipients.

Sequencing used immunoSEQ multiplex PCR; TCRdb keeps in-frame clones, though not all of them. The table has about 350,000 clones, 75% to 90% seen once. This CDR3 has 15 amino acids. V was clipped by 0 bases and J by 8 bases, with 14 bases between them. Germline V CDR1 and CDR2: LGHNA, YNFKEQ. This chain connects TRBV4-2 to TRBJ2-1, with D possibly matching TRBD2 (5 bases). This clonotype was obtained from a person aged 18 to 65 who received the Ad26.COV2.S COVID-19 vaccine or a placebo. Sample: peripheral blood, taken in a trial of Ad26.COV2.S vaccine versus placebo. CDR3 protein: CASSQDRRGMDEQFF. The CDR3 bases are TGTGCCAGCAGCCAAGATCGGAGAGGGATGGATGAGCAGTTCTTC.